This paragraph reports one T cell receptor (beta chain). Its specificity is not known. The data were taken from a study of cytomegalovirus exposure and HLA in healthy donors. Study results and caveats: As a later analysis showed, several of the most significant clusters appeared to be linked to common viral pathogens. By HLA locus, TCR association rates varied in a later analysis, with DRB1 showing the most and HLA-C the fewest. Later genetic work tied a missense DCLRE1C variant to beta-chain V and J trimming. Fewer N-insertions (relative to the approximately 670-donor mean) were reportedly seen in an Asian-associated ancestry cluster in a later analysis.

V shed 5 bases and J 5 bases; nucleotides not matched to a gene: 12. This CDR3 comprises 16 residues. CDR1 MDHEN and CDR2 SYDVKM come from the germline V gene. PCR primers comprised 60 Vbeta and 13 Jbeta primers. Clones were read by immunoSEQ multiplex PCR, and TCRdb kept only the in-frame ones, dropping some. The sample holds about 71,000 clones; roughly 67% are singletons and the top ten take roughly 7.2%. The sequence derives from a man between 40 and 49 years old in good health and CMV-seropositive. Sequencing was done on a sample of PBMCs. The chain combines TRBV28 with TRBJ2-1; 7 bases match TRBD1. The CDR3 region has the DNA TGTGCCAGCAGTCTACTGAATCCGGGACAGAACAATGAGCAGTTCTTC. As protein: CASSLLNPGQNNEQFF.